These 9 T cell receptor beta chains were sequenced from one sample in a study of OX40 agonist ivuxolimab in advanced cancers. TCRdb keeps only in-frame clones here, not all; method: immunoSEQ multiplex PCR. The sample lists fewer than 90,000 clones, 91% occurring once. This material consisted of CD4+ or CD8+ T cells sorted from blood, taken in a trial of the OX40 agonist ivuxolimab. These receptor sequences come from an adult with an advanced solid tumor such as melanoma, head and neck, liver or kidney cancer.

V and J are TRBV5-1 and TRBJ2-2; possible D gene TRBD1, 5 bases. Trimming took off 7 bases at V and 2 bases at J, with 12 bases between the two ends. Germline-derived CDR1 and CDR2 are SGHRS and YFSETQ. The CDR3 is 14 amino acids. This chain's CDR3 is CASLAGINTGELFF. As DNA, the CDR3 is TGCGCCAGCCTGGCAGGGATTAACACCGGGGAGCTGTTTTTT.

The genes are TRBV6-1 and TRBJ2-1, with 11 bases matching TRBD1. This CDR3 has 14 residues. With 5 bases clipped from V and 7 bases from J, the junction kept 4 bases outside the gene matches. Germline V gene sequence: CDR1 MNHNS, CDR2 SASEGT. The CDR3 DNA sequence: TGTGCCAGCAGTTTGGACAGGGGGCAGAATGAGCAGTTCTTC. It yields the protein CASSLDRGQNEQFF.

To note about this clone: This specimen includes other DNA sequences encoding the same CDR3. V usage is TRBV5-1 and J usage is TRBJ1-1; D might be TRBD1 (6 bases). V was pared by 2 bases and J by 1 base, with 6 bases between. The CDR3 loop spans 13 amino acids. Germline assignment: CDR1 SGHRS and CDR2 YFSETQ. The CDR3: CASSLGGNTEAFF. The CDR3 DNA follows: TGCGCCAGCAGCTTAGGGGGGAACACTGAAGCTTTCTTT.

V is TRBV5-1 and J is TRBJ2-7; tentative D call: TRBD1 (6 bases). The germline V gene has CDR1 SGHRS and CDR2 YFSETQ. This CDR3 contains 14 residues. Trimming took 0 bases from V and 6 from J, leaving 13 bases between them. In DNA, the CDR3 is TGCGCCAGCAGCTTGGGACAGGATGCAAGCGAGCAGTACTTC. This gives the protein CASSLGQDASEQYF.

V gene TRBV6-5 combines with J gene TRBJ2-7, with 10 bases aligning to TRBD2. From germline, CDR1 is MNHEY and CDR2 SVGAGI. The CDR3 spans 15 residues. With 5 bases clipped from V and 6 bases from J, the junction kept 10 bases outside the gene matches. The CDR3 spells CASSRTLAGVGEQYF. Here the CDR3 DNA reads TGTGCCAGCAGTCGGACCCTAGCGGGAGTTGGCGAGCAGTACTTC.

This rearrangement joins TRBV11-2 to TRBJ2-7; D may be TRBD1 (6 bases). The germline V gene encodes CDR1 SGHAT and CDR2 FQNNGV. This CDR3 has 15 amino acids. V lost 1 base and J 3 bases, leaving 13 bases between the germline ends. CDR3 amino acids: CASSLGDTGGYEQYF. The DNA for the CDR3 is TGTGCCAGCAGCTTAGGGGACACTGGGGGCTACGAGCAGTACTTC.

The gene calls are TRBV2 and TRBJ2-2; D is ambiguous. V lost 3 bases and J 9 bases, leaving 11 bases between the germline ends. The CDR3 has 13 amino acids. Looked up from germline, CDR1 is SNHLY and CDR2 is FYNNEI. The CDR3 region has the DNA TGTGCCAGCAGTGAGATGGGTTTGAGGGAGCTGTTTTTT. Protein product: CASSEMGLRELFF.

The DNA of the CDR3 is TGCGCCAGCAGCTTGGCCGGGACAGTCCAAGAGACCCAGTACTTC. Protein: CASSLAGTVQETQYF. The rearrangement joins TRBV5-1 to TRBJ2-5, with TRBD1 matching over 7 bases. CDR3 length: 15 residues. CDR1 and CDR2 (germline): SGHRS, YFSETQ. With V trimmed by 0 bases and J by 1 base, 3 bases remained unmatched.

The genes are TRBV28 and TRBJ2-1; 7 nucleotides agree with TRBD2. The CDR3 is 14 amino acids. V gave up 6 bases and J gave up 9 bases; unmatched junction bases: 11. The germline CDR1 and CDR2 sequences are MDHEN and SYDVKM. The CDR3 reads CASRDGGSIPEQFF. CDR3 DNA sequence: TGTGCCAGCAGGGACGGGGGGTCTATCCCTGAGCAGTTCTTC.